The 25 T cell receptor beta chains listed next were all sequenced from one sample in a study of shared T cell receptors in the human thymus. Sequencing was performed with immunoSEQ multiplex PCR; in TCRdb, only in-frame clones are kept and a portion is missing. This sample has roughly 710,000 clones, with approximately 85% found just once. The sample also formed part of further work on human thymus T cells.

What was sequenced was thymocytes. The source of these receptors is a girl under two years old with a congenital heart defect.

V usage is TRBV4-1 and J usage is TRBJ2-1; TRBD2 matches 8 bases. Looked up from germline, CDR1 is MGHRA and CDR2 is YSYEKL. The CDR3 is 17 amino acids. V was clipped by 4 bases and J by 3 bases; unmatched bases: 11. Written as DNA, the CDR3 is TGCGCCAGCAGCCTCACCCCGGGACTAGTGGGCTACAATGAGCAGTTCTTC. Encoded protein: CASSLTPGLVGYNEQFF.

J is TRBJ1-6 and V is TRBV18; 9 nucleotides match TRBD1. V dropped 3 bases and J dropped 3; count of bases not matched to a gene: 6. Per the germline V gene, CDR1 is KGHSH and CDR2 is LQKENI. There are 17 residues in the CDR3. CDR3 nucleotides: TGTGCCAGCTCACCTCCGGGACAGGGTTTCTATAATTCACCCCTCCACTTT. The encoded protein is CASSPPGQGFYNSPLHF.

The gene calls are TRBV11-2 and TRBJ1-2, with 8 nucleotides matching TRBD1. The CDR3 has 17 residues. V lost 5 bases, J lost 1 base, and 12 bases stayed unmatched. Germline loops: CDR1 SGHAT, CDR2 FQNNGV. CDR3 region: CASSPTPGTGFNYGYTF. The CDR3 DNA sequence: TGTGCCAGCAGCCCTACACCCGGGACAGGATTTAACTATGGCTACACCTTC.

CDR3 coding DNA: TGTGCCAGCAGCCGCCCCGGGCCGGCCAGGGACACTGAAGCTTTCTTT. It encodes CASSRPGPARDTEAFF. This chain connects TRBV5-4 to TRBJ1-1, with D possibly being TRBD1 (5 bases). Trimming removed 4 bases at V and 3 bases at J, with 19 bases between. The CDR3 consists of 16 residues. The germline CDR1 and CDR2 sequences are SGHNT and YYREEE (reference sequence).

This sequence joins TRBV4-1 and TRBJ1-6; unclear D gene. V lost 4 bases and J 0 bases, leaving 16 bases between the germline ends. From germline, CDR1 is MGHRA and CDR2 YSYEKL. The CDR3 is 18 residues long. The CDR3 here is CASSPRPQTSSYNSPLHF. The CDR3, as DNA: TGCGCCAGCAGCCCACGTCCCCAGACTTCCTCCTATAATTCACCCCTCCACTTT.

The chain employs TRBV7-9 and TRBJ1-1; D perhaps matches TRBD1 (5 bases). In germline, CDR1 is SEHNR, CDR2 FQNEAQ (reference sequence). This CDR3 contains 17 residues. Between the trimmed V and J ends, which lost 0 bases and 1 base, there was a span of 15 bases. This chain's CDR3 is CASSLAEGQVGNTEAFF. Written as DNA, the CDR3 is TGTGCCAGCAGCTTAGCGGAGGGGCAGGTGGGGAACACTGAAGCTTTCTTT.

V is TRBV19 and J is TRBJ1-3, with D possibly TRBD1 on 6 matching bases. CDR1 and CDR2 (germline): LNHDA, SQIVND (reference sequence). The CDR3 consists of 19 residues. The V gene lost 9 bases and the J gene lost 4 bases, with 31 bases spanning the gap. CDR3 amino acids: CARFVSYRDMGTPGNTIYF. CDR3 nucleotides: TGTGCCAGATTCGTATCGTATCGGGACATGGGAACCCCGGGAAACACCATATATTTT.

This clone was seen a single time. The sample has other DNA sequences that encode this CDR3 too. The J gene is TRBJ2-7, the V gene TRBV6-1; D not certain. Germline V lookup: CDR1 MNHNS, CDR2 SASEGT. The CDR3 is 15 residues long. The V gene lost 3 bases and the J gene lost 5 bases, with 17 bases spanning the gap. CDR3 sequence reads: CASSEAAYASHEQYF. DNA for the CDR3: TGTGCCAGCAGTGAGGCGGCATATGCTTCTCACGAGCAGTACTTC.

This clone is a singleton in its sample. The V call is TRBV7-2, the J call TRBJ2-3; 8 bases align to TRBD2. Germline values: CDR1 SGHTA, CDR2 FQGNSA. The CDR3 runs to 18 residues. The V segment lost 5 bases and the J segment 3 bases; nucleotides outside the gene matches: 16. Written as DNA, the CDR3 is TGTGCCAGCAGCCAATTCCCCGGGACTAGTAGTCGGACAGATACGCAGTATTTT. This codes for CASSQFPGTSSRTDTQYF.

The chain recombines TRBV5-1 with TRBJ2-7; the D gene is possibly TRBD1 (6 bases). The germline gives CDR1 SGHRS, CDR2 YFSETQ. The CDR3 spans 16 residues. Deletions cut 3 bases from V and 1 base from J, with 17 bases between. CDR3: CASSSELIGQSYEQYF. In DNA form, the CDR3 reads TGCGCCAGCAGCTCGGAACTAATAGGACAGTCCTACGAGCAGTACTTC.

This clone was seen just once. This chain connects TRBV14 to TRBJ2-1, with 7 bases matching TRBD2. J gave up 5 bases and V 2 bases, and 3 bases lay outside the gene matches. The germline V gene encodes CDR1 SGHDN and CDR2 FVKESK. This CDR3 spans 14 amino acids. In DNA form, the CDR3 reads TGTGCCAGCAGCCAACTCGCGGGGGACAATGAGCAGTTCTTC. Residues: CASSQLAGDNEQFF.

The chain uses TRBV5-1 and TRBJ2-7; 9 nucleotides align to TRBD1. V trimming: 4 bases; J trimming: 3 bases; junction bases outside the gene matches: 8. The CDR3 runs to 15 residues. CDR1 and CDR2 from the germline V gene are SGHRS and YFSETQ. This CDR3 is CASSLGQGLIYEQYF. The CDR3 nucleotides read TGCGCCAGCAGCCTGGGACAGGGTCTTATCTACGAGCAGTACTTC.

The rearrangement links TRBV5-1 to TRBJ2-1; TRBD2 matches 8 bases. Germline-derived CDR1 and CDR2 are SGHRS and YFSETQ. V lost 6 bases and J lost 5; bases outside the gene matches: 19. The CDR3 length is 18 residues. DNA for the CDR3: TGCGCCAGCAACCACGCCTGGGTAGCGGGGAACAATCACAATGAGCAGTTCTTC. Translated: CASNHAWVAGNNHNEQFF.

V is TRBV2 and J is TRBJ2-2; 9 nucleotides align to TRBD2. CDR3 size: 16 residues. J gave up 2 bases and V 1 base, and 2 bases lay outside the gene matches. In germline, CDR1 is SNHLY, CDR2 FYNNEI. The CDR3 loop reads CASSEVGLANTGELFF. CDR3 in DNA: TGTGCCAGCAGTGAAGTGGGACTAGCCAACACCGGGGAGCTGTTTTTT.

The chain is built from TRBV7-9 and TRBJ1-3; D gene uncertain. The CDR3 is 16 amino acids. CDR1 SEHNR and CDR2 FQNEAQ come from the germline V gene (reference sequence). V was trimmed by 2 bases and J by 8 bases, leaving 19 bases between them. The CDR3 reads CASSLSGRMEVDTIYF. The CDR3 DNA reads TGTGCCAGCAGCTTAAGTGGACGGATGGAGGTCGACACCATATATTTT.

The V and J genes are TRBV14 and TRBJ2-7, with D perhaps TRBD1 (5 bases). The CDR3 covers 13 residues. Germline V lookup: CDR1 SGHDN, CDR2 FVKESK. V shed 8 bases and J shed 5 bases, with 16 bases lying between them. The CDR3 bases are TGTGCCAGCTCGACAGCCCCAGGGCACGAGCAGTACTTC. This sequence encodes CASSTAPGHEQYF.

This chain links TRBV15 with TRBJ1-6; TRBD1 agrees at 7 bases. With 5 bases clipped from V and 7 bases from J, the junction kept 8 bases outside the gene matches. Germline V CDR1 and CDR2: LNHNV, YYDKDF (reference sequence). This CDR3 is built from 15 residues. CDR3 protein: CATSGGTDPNSPLHF. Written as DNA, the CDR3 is TGTGCCACCAGCGGCGGGACAGATCCAAATTCACCCCTCCACTTT.

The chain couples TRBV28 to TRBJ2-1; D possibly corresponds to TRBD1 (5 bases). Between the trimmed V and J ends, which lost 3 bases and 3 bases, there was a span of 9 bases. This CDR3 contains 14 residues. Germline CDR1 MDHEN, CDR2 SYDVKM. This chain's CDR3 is CASSFETDYNEQFF. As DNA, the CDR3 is TGTGCCAGCAGTTTTGAGACAGACTACAATGAGCAGTTCTTC.

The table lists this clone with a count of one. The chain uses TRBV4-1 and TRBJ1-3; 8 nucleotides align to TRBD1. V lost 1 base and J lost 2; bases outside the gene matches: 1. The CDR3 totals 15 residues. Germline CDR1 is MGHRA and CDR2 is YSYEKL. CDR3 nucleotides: TGCGCCAGCAGCCAAGTGACAGGGGCTGGAAACACCATATATTTT. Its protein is CASSQVTGAGNTIYF.

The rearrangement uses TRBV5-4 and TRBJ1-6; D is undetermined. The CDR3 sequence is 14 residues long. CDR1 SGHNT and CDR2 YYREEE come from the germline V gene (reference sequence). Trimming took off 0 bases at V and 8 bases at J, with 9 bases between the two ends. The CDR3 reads CASSLVRNYSPLHF. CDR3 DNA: TGTGCCAGCAGCTTGGTCCGCAACTATTCACCCCTCCACTTT. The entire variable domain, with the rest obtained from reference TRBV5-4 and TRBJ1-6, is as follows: ETGVTQSPTHLIKTRGQQVTLRCSSQSGHNTVSWYQQALGQGPQFIFQYYREEENGRGNFPPRFSGLQFPNYSSELNVNALELDDSALYLCASSLVRNYSPLHFGNGTRLTVT.

The CDR3 coding sequence is TGTGCCAGCAGCTTGCCCCCACAACAGCCCCAGCATTTT. As protein: CASSLPPQQPQHF. J is TRBJ1-5 and V is TRBV5-8; D is ambiguous. Trimming took off 1 base at V and 7 bases at J, with 9 bases between the two ends. The CDR3 is made up of 13 amino acids. The germline V gene encodes CDR1 SGHTS and CDR2 YDEGEE.

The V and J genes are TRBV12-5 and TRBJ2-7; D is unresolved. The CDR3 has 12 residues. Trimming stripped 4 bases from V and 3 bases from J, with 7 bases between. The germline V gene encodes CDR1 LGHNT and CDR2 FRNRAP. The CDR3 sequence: CASGSRNYEQYF. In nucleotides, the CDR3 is TGTGCTAGTGGTTCCCGTAACTACGAGCAGTACTTC.

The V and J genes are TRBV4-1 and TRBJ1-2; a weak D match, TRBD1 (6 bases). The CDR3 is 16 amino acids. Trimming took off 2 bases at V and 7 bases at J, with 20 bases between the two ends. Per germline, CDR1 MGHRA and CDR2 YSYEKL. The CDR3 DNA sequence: TGCGCCAGCAGCCAACACGTCGGACAGTTTGTGAGTGGCTACACCTTC. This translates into CASSQHVGQFVSGYTF.

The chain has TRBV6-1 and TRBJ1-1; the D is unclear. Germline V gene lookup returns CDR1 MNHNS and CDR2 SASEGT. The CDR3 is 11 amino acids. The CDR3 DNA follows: TGTGTTGTGGGGAGGAACACTGAAGCTTTCTTT. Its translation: CVVGRNTEAFF.

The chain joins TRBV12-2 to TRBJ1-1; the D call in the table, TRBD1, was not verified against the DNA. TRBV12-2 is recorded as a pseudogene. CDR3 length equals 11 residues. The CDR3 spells CASRLGTEAFF. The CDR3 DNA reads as TGTGCAAGTCGCTTAGGAACAGAAGCTTTCTTT.